Sequencing of this TCR beta chain was carried out in a study of blood T cell repertoires in COVID-19. Looking at the study overall: Samples representing acute and convalescent COVID-19 were sourced from the United States, Italy and Spain.

Cohort assignment relied on participant-reported clinical history. TCRdb's table, derived via immunoSEQ multiplex PCR, lists solely in-frame clones and lacks some. The sample carries about 190,000 clones, approximately 73% recorded once. The ends lost 7 bases at V and 2 bases at J; junction bases unmatched: 6. Germline V gene data show CDR1 as MNHEY and CDR2 as SMNVEV (reference sequence). This CDR3 has 14 residues. A few counts support this clone. The chain has TRBV27 and TRBJ2-3; the match to TRBD1 covers 7 bases. The TCR comes from a woman aged 50 to 60 with acute COVID-19. The source material was PBMCs or T cells enriched from blood (not recorded which). DNA for the CDR3: TGTGCCAGCACTCAGGGACAGCTCACAGATACGCAGTATTTT. Amino acids: CASTQGQLTDTQYF.